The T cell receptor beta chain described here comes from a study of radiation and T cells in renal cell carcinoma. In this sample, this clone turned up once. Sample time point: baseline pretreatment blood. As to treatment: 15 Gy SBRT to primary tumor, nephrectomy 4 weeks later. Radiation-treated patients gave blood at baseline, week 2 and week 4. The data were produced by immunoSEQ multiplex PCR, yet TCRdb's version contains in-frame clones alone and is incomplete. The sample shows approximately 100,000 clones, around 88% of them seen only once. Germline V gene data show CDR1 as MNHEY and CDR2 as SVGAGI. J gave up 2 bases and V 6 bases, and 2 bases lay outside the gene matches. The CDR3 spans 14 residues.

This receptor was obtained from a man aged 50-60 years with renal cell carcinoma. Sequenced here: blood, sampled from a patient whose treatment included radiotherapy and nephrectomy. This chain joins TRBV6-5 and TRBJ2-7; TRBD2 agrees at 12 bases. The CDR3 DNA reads TGTGCCAGCAGACGGACTAGCGGGGCCTACGAGCAGTACTTC. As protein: CASRRTSGAYEQYF.